The 27 T cell receptor beta chains below all came from one sample that was sequenced in a study of neurological immune-mediated disorders. Each CDR3 protein is one row after TCRdb ran MiXCR on the 5' RACE reads. There are about 62,000 distinct CDR3 sequences in the sample; under 5% occur only once, and approximately 3.2% lies in the top ten. Sample: PBMCs. These receptors were obtained from a woman aged 45-65 years with multiple sclerosis.

This clonotype was detected many times. The genes are TRBV5-5 and TRBJ1-4; D not certain. Trimming took off 2 bases at V and 3 bases at J, with 11 bases between the two ends. The CDR3 spans 15 residues. Germline lookup yields CDR1 SGHKS and CDR2 YYEKEE (reference sequence). In nucleotides, the CDR3 is TGTGCCAGCAGCTTCGACCCCGGCCCTAATGAAAAACTGTTTTTT. Translating gives CASSFDPGPNEKLFF.

This clonotype has a count of ten or more. The CDR3 nucleotides read TGTGCCACCAGTGATGTCGGTCCCATTGGAGTGTTCCAAGAGACCCAGTACTTC. This translates into CATSDVGPIGVFQETQYF. This chain joins TRBV24-1 and TRBJ2-5, with D uncertain. The germline V gene encodes CDR1 KGHDR and CDR2 SFDVKD. The CDR3 covers 18 residues. V shed 3 bases and J shed 1 base, with 20 bases lying between them.

The chain couples TRBV12-3 or TRBV12-4 to TRBJ2-7; weak D call: TRBD2 (7 bases). The CDR3 contains 15 residues. The V and J ends lost 6 bases and 0 bases respectively, with 15 bases between them. CDR3: CASSFGGGSSYEQYF. As DNA, the CDR3 is TGTGCCAGCAGCTTCGGCGGGGGCTCCTCCTACGAGCAGTACTTC.

The chain combines TRBV5-1 with TRBJ2-1; tentative D call: TRBD1 (5 bases). With 2 bases removed from V and 1 base from J, the gap between germline ends came to 10 bases. Germline assignment: CDR1 SGHRS and CDR2 YFSETQ. This CDR3 is 15 amino acids long. The CDR3 bases are TGCGCCAGCAGCTTCAGGGTAGGATCCTACAATGAGCAGTTCTTC. This codes for CASSFRVGSYNEQFF.

At least ten counts were recorded for this clonotype. The chain joins TRBV5-1 to TRBJ2-1; the match to TRBD1 covers 9 bases. The ends lost 3 bases at V and 6 bases at J; junction bases unmatched: 16. The CDR3 extends over 18 amino acids. From germline, CDR1 is SGHRS and CDR2 YFSETQ. Written as DNA, the CDR3 is TGCGCCAGCAGCTCAACCCGGGACAGGGACACGTTCAGCAATGAGCAGTTCTTC. Encoded protein: CASSSTRDRDTFSNEQFF.

This clonotype was seen repeatedly, ten times or more. The chain links TRBV6-5 to TRBJ1-4; possibly TRBD1 for D (5 bases). Trimming shortened V by 2 bases and J by 2 bases, and 9 bases separated the two germline ends. The CDR3 spans 15 residues. The germline gives CDR1 MNHEY, CDR2 SVGAGI. CDR3 region: CASSYGGSTNEKLFF. The CDR3 bases are TGTGCCAGCAGTTACGGGGGTTCCACTAATGAAAAACTGTTTTTT.

This clonotype was detected many times. The genes are TRBV11-2 and TRBJ2-5, with D possibly being TRBD2 (5 bases). V lost 3 bases to trimming and J lost 0 bases, with 11 bases between them. The CDR3 length is 15 residues. Looked up from germline, CDR1 is SGHAT and CDR2 is FQNNGV. This CDR3 reads CASSLGSVNQETQYF. The DNA of the CDR3 is TGTGCCAGCAGCTTGGGGAGTGTGAACCAAGAGACCCAGTACTTC.

This clonotype has at least ten counts. The V gene is TRBV7-2, the J gene TRBJ2-7; no reliable D call. The CDR3 is made up of 16 amino acids. Trimming removed 5 bases from V and 2 bases from J, with 19 bases in between. The germline V gene encodes CDR1 SGHTA and CDR2 FQGNSA. CDR3 loop: CASSPSFATLTYEQYF. The CDR3 nucleotides are TGTGCCAGCAGCCCCTCCTTCGCAACCCTGACCTACGAGCAGTACTTC.

This clonotype was detected many times. J is TRBJ1-5 and V is TRBV7-2; possible D gene TRBD1, 6 bases. This CDR3 is 14 amino acids long. CDR1 is SGHTA and CDR2 is FQGNSA in the germline V gene. V dropped 5 bases and J dropped 8 bases, with 16 bases sitting between them. The CDR3 coding sequence is TGTGCCAGCAGCCCCAGACAGGCCGGGGAGCCCCAGCATTTT. Its protein is CASSPRQAGEPQHF.

This clonotype was recorded at least ten times. This chain links TRBV20-1 with TRBJ2-5, with TRBD2 matching 15 bases. The CDR3 is made up of 15 amino acids. J was trimmed by 3 bases and V by 5 bases; bases with no gene match: 4. Germline V CDR1 and CDR2: DFQATT, SNEGSKA (reference sequence). CDR3 nucleotide sequence: TGCAGTGCTCCCCGGACTAGCGGGGGGGAAGAGACCCAGTACTTC. The encoded protein is CSAPRTSGGEETQYF.

Points on this clonotype: A much more abundant neighbour one base away suggests this may be a read error. The J gene is TRBJ2-3, the V gene TRBV14; no clear D gene. Per germline, CDR1 SGHDN and CDR2 FVKESK. The CDR3 totals 14 residues. Trimming took 3 bases from V and 7 from J, leaving 14 bases between them. This CDR3 reads CASSQPSNVNTQYF. For the CDR3, the DNA is TGTGCCAGCAGCCAGCCATCGAATGTGAATACGCAGTATTTT.

In this sample, this clonotype turned up many times. V and J are TRBV20-1 and TRBJ2-1; 10 bases map to TRBD2. With 0 bases clipped from V and 3 bases from J, the junction kept 2 bases outside the gene matches. The length of the CDR3 is 15 residues. Germline values: CDR1 DFQATT, CDR2 SNEGSKA (reference sequence). Here the CDR3 reads CSARDLAGDYNEQFF. The DNA of the CDR3 is TGCAGTGCTAGAGATCTAGCGGGGGACTACAATGAGCAGTTCTTC.

This clonotype occurred many times. The rearrangement joins TRBV29-1 to TRBJ2-5, with D perhaps TRBD2 (5 bases). The CDR3 is 12 amino acids. Germline CDR1 SQVTM, CDR2 ANQGSEA. The germline V and J ends were trimmed by 7 bases and 2 bases, with 11 bases remaining between them. CDR3 sequence: CSAAGIQETQYF. The CDR3 coding sequence is TGCAGCGCCGCCGGGATTCAAGAGACCCAGTACTTC.

The rearrangement links TRBV9 to TRBJ2-1; 7 positions agree with TRBD2. The ends lost 0 bases at V and 12 bases at J; junction bases unmatched: 3. The CDR3 sequence is 12 residues long. The V gene's germline CDR1 is SGDLS and CDR2 YYNGEE. CDR3 loop: CASSVGGGRQFF. Written as DNA, the CDR3 is TGTGCCAGCAGCGTAGGGGGGGGGAGGCAGTTCTTC. The variable domain in full, with the rest retrieved from reference TRBV9 and TRBJ2-1, is DSGVTQTPKHLITATGQRVTLRCSPRSGDLSVYWYQQSLDQGLQFLIQYYNGEERAKGNILERFSAQQFPDLHSELNLSSLELGDSALYFCASSVGGGRQFFGPGTRLTVL.

This clonotype was counted many times. V gene TRBV5-6 combines with J gene TRBJ1-5, with 10 bases that match TRBD1. Germline values: CDR1 SGHDT, CDR2 YYEEEE. This CDR3 region has 15 residues. With 0 bases clipped from V and 6 bases from J, the junction kept 3 bases outside the gene matches. As DNA, the CDR3 is TGTGCCAGCAGCTTGGCGGGACAGGGGTGTCAGCCCCAGCATTTT. Amino acid sequence: CASSLAGQGCQPQHF.

This clonotype was recorded at least ten times. V gene TRBV7-6 combines with J gene TRBJ2-7; D is unclear. The CDR3 has 14 residues. CDR1 is SGHVS and CDR2 is FNYEAQ in the germline V gene. Trimming removed 4 bases at V and 1 base at J, with 11 bases between. For the CDR3, the DNA is TGTGCCAGCAGCTCCCGTCAACCGTCCTACGAGCAGTACGTC. It codes for CASSSRQPSYEQYV.

This clonotype has a count of ten or more. The V and J genes are TRBV5-1 and TRBJ2-5, with D possibly matching TRBD1 (5 bases). CDR3 length: 14 residues. CDR1 and CDR2 (germline): SGHRS, YFSETQ. V dropped 0 bases and J dropped 3 bases, with 9 bases sitting between them. CDR3 amino acids: CASSLGQMEETQYF. The DNA for the CDR3 is TGCGCCAGCAGCTTGGGACAGATGGAAGAGACCCAGTACTTC.

The table lists this clonotype with many counts. This chain uses TRBV4-3 with TRBJ2-1; D might be TRBD2 (7 bases). Trimming removed 1 base from V and 5 bases from J, with 18 bases in between. Germline V lookup: CDR1 LGHNA, CDR2 YSLEER. There are 17 residues in the CDR3. CDR3 coding DNA: TGCGCCAGCAGCCAAGGGTTTGGGGGGGGGCCCAACAATGAGCAGTTCTTC. Encoded protein: CASSQGFGGGPNNEQFF.

This clonotype showed up many times. J is TRBJ2-1 and V is TRBV6-4; 7 nucleotides align to TRBD2. Germline values: CDR1 MRHNA, CDR2 SNTAGT. The V segment lost 5 bases and the J segment 8 bases; nucleotides outside the gene matches: 12. This CDR3 has 15 amino acids. The CDR3 sequence is CASSSSEGGFDEQFF. The CDR3 DNA sequence: TGTGCCAGCAGTTCTAGCGAGGGAGGGTTCGATGAGCAGTTCTTC.

At least ten counts were recorded for this clonotype. The V and J genes are TRBV9 and TRBJ2-6, with D perhaps matching TRBD1 or TRBD2 (5 bases each). Per germline, CDR1 SGDLS and CDR2 YYNGEE. The V end lost 7 bases, the J end lost 2 bases, and 10 bases lay between the germline ends. This CDR3 comprises 14 residues. In nucleotides, the CDR3 is TGTGCCAGCGGGACGGGCCCTGGGGCCAACGTCCTGACTTTC. Translated, it gives CASGTGPGANVLTF. Drawing the rest from reference TRBV9 and TRBJ2-6, the complete variable domain is DSGVTQTPKHLITATGQRVTLRCSPRSGDLSVYWYQQSLDQGLQFLIQYYNGEERAKGNILERFSAQQFPDLHSELNLSSLELGDSALYFCASGTGPGANVLTFGAGSRLTVL.

This clonotype was seen ten or more times. The chain employs TRBV7-2 and TRBJ2-3, with a possible D match to TRBD2 (5 bases). This CDR3 region has 14 residues. From germline, CDR1 is SGHTA and CDR2 FQGNSA. Trimming shortened V by 5 bases and J by 2 bases, and 11 bases separated the two germline ends. The DNA of the CDR3 is TGTGCCAGCAGCCCCACTAGAAACACAGATACGCAGTATTTT. Amino acid sequence: CASSPTRNTDTQYF.

This clonotype occurred a few times. This may be a read error, as it is one base from a much larger clone. Here the CDR3 omits its conserved ending phenylalanine or tryptophan, so a read error is the likely source. CDR3 sequence reads: CASSFGEKDTQYY. The CDR3 coding sequence is TGCGCCAGCAGCTTCGGGGAGAAGGATACGCAGTATTAT. The chain recombines TRBV5-1 with TRBJ2-3; possible D gene TRBD2, 5 bases. From germline, CDR1 is SGHRS and CDR2 YFSETQ. The CDR3 sequence is 13 residues long. V was pared by 2 bases and J by 6 bases, with 10 bases between.

This clonotype was seen ten or more times. This chain uses TRBV12-3 or TRBV12-4 with TRBJ2-3; the D gene is possibly TRBD2 (6 bases). V lost 9 bases and J lost 0, with 16 bases in between. The CDR3 contains 15 residues. CDR3: CASGVRGPSTDTQYF. In DNA form, the CDR3 reads TGTGCCAGTGGGGTGCGGGGACCCAGCACAGATACGCAGTATTTT.

This clonotype was counted ten times or more. The DNA of the CDR3 is TGTGCCAGCGGCTGGCGGGGACAATACAATGAGCAGTTCTTC. This sequence encodes CASGWRGQYNEQFF. The rearrangement uses TRBV27 and TRBJ2-1; D possibly uses TRBD1 or TRBD2 (6 bases each). V lost 8 bases and J 4 bases, leaving 15 bases between the germline ends. Per the germline V gene, CDR1 is MNHEY and CDR2 is SMNVEV (reference sequence). The CDR3 runs to 14 residues.

V and J are TRBV6-2 or TRBV6-3 and TRBJ1-3; unclear D gene. In germline, CDR1 is MNHEY, CDR2 SVGEGT. Trimming cost V 2 bases and J 0 bases, with 20 bases left between them. The CDR3 runs 19 residues. In DNA form, the CDR3 reads TGTGCCAGCAGTTACGGCATCTCGATGGGATTCCACTCTGGAAACACCATATATTTT. It encodes CASSYGISMGFHSGNTIYF.

In this sample, this clonotype is medium-sized. This chain connects TRBV12-3 or TRBV12-4 to TRBJ1-5; D is undetermined. The CDR3 is 15 residues long. Trimming cost V 7 bases and J 4 bases, with 17 bases left between them. The CDR3: CASTTKGIGNQPQHF. The CDR3 DNA follows: TGTGCCAGCACCACAAAAGGGATCGGGAATCAGCCCCAGCATTTT.

This clonotype has a count of ten or more. The chain joins TRBV7-6 to TRBJ2-5; D possibly corresponds to TRBD2 (5 bases). The CDR3 runs 12 residues. Germline assignment: CDR1 SGHVS and CDR2 FNYEAQ. Between the trimmed V and J ends, which lost 5 bases and 5 bases, there was a span of 9 bases. The CDR3 sequence is CASSSTGETQYF. The CDR3 nucleotides read TGTGCCAGCAGCAGCACGGGGGAGACCCAGTACTTC.